This T cell receptor (beta chain) was recovered during a study of T-cell reconstitution after alpha-beta-depleted transplantation in children. This CDR3 spans 15 amino acids. V lost 3 bases and J 1 base, leaving 13 bases between the germline ends. Germline V gene lookup returns CDR1 SGHRS and CDR2 YFSETQ. The authors prepared the TCRbeta library with unique molecular identifiers. One entry per CDR3 protein results from TCRdb running MiXCR on the PCR reads. The data contain about 270,000 distinct CDR3 sequences, 9.5% to 10% of them seen just once; the ten biggest clones take up about 9.4%. Sequenced material: PBMCs from the stem cell graft donor, taken from the stem cell graft. V and J are TRBV5-1 and TRBJ2-5; D possibly uses TRBD1 or TRBD2 (5 bases each). This receptor was identified in a human donor who donated a stem cell graft to a child with SCID. The CDR3 region has the DNA TGCGCCAGCAGCTCGTTCCTGGGGACCCAAGAGACCCAGTACTTC. Protein: CASSSFLGTQETQYF.